A selection of T cell receptor beta chains follows, all from one sample in a study of cytomegalovirus exposure and HLA in healthy donors. Method: immunoSEQ multiplex PCR; TCRdb's copy keeps in-frame clones and lacks some. The table shows about 110,000 clones, with about 61% occurring only once. The sequenced material came from PBMCs. The receptors derive from a man between 18 and 35 years old in good health and CMV-seropositive. Both conserved end residues are part of each CDR3. D genes are given only for firm matches. Not all rows give a size; the values are once, few, many and, for expanded clones, a class.

V gene: TRBV7-9
D gene: NA
clone size: NA
J gene: TRBJ2-5
CDR3 protein: CASSLGTEYQETQYF
CDR3 DNA: TGTGCCAGCAGCTTAGGGACAGAGTACCAAGAGACCCAGTACTTC

V gene: TRBV7-9
D gene: TRBD2
clone size: NA
J gene: TRBJ2-1
CDR3 protein: CASSSAGGRALNEQFF
CDR3 DNA: TGTGCCAGCAGCTCCGCGGGGGGGCGGGCTCTCAATGAGCAGTTCTTC

V gene: TRBV2
D gene: NA
clone size: NA
J gene: TRBJ1-6
CDR3 protein: CASSMEGVNSPLHF
CDR3 DNA: TGTGCCAGCAGTATGGAGGGAGTTAATTCACCCCTCCACTTT

V gene: TRBV11-3
D gene: TRBD1
clone size: NA
J gene: TRBJ1-5
CDR3 protein: CASSPDRVGCLGPQHF
CDR3 DNA: TGTGCCAGCAGCCCGGACAGGGTTGGCTGCTTAGGACCCCAGCATTTT

V gene: TRBV27
D gene: TRBD2
clone size: NA
J gene: TRBJ2-1
CDR3 protein: CASSLRISQRGDGNEQFF
CDR3 DNA: TGTGCCAGCAGTTTAAGAATAAGTCAGCGGGGCGACGGGAATGAGCAGTTCTTC

V gene: TRBV6-5
D gene: TRBD2
clone size: NA
J gene: TRBJ2-7
CDR3 protein: CASSDPGGTYEQYF
CDR3 DNA: TGTGCCAGCAGTGACCCCGGGGGGACCTACGAGCAGTACTTC

V gene: TRBV28
D gene: NA
clone size: NA
J gene: TRBJ2-5
CDR3 protein: CASIDVGTRAQYF
CDR3 DNA: TGTGCCAGCATTGATGTGGGAACCAGGGCCCAGTACTTC

V gene: TRBV5-6
D gene: NA
clone size: few
J gene: TRBJ1-1
CDR3 protein: CASSSTGQTPNTEAFF
CDR3 DNA: TGTGCCAGCAGTTCCACGGGACAAACCCCTAACACTGAAGCTTTCTTT

V gene: TRBV2
D gene: NA
clone size: NA
J gene: TRBJ1-3
CDR3 protein: CASTRVSGNTIYF
CDR3 DNA: TGTGCCAGCACCAGGGTATCTGGAAACACCATATATTTT

V gene: TRBV29-1
D gene: TRBD1
clone size: NA
J gene: TRBJ1-1
CDR3 protein: CSVAYRGKNTEAFF
CDR3 DNA: TGCAGCGTTGCCTACAGGGGGAAGAACACTGAAGCTTTCTTT

V gene: TRBV5-4
D gene: TRBD2
clone size: many
J gene: TRBJ2-5
CDR3 protein: CASTQGLAGLETQYF
CDR3 DNA: TGTGCCAGCACCCAGGGACTAGCGGGGTTAGAGACCCAGTACTTC

V gene: TRBV2
D gene: TRBD1
clone size: NA
J gene: TRBJ1-5
CDR3 protein: CASSERDRNQPQHF
CDR3 DNA: TGTGCCAGCAGTGAAAGGGACAGAAATCAGCCCCAGCATTTT

V gene: TRBV2
D gene: TRBD2
clone size: NA
J gene: TRBJ2-7
CDR3 protein: CASKLAGALWDEQYF
CDR3 DNA: TGTGCCAGCAAACTAGCGGGGGCCCTTTGGGACGAGCAGTACTTC

V gene: TRBV7-2
D gene: NA
clone size: NA
J gene: TRBJ2-3
CDR3 protein: CASSLGPTGDTDTQYF
CDR3 DNA: TGTGCCAGCAGCTTAGGGCCAACCGGGGACACAGATACGCAGTATTTT

V gene: TRBV2
D gene: TRBD2
clone size: NA
J gene: TRBJ2-3
CDR3 protein: CASSGGLAGGTDTQYF
CDR3 DNA: TGTGCCAGCAGTGGAGGGCTAGCGGGGGGCACAGATACGCAGTATTTT

V gene: TRBV6-1
D gene: TRBD1
clone size: NA
J gene: TRBJ1-2
CDR3 protein: CASSEPGQGSYGYTF
CDR3 DNA: TGTGCCAGCAGTGAACCGGGACAGGGGTCTTATGGCTACACCTTC

V gene: TRBV28
D gene: NA
clone size: NA
J gene: TRBJ1-5
CDR3 protein: CASSLRDLNSNQPQHF
CDR3 DNA: TGTGCCAGCAGTTTAAGAGATTTAAATAGCAATCAGCCCCAGCATTTT

V gene: TRBV29-1
D gene: TRBD1
clone size: few
J gene: TRBJ2-7
CDR3 protein: CSVEDTDRGHLSYEQYF
CDR3 DNA: TGCAGCGTTGAAGACACCGACAGGGGCCACCTCTCCTACGAGCAGTACTTC

V gene: TRBV9
D gene: TRBD1
clone size: NA
J gene: TRBJ2-5
CDR3 protein: CASSFGGQAQETQYF
CDR3 DNA: TGTGCCAGCAGCTTCGGAGGACAGGCCCAAGAGACCCAGTACTTC

V gene: TRBV5-6
D gene: TRBD1
clone size: few
J gene: TRBJ2-7
CDR3 protein: CASSLLGWTGRSYEQYF
CDR3 DNA: TGTGCCAGCAGCTTGCTTGGCTGGACAGGGCGATCCTACGAGCAGTACTTC

V gene: TRBV5-4
D gene: TRBD1
clone size: NA
J gene: TRBJ2-3
CDR3 protein: CASSWDRGRPDTQYF
CDR3 DNA: TGTGCCAGCAGCTGGGACAGGGGGCGCCCAGATACGCAGTATTTT

V gene: TRBV12-5
D gene: TRBD2
clone size: NA
J gene: TRBJ2-1
CDR3 protein: CASGLVTRGGYNEQFF
CDR3 DNA: TGTGCTAGTGGTTTGGTTACCCGGGGGGGTTACAATGAGCAGTTCTTC

V gene: TRBV6-6
D gene: NA
clone size: NA
J gene: TRBJ1-5
CDR3 protein: CASSPTGNGQPQHF
CDR3 DNA: TGTGCCAGCAGTCCCACAGGGAACGGACAGCCCCAGCATTTT

V gene: TRBV11-3
D gene: TRBD1
clone size: NA
J gene: TRBJ2-7
CDR3 protein: CASSLTLPLQGAPSYEQYF
CDR3 DNA: TGTGCCAGCAGCTTAACATTGCCCTTACAGGGGGCCCCCTCCTACGAGCAGTACTTC

V gene: TRBV7-7
D gene: NA
clone size: few
J gene: TRBJ2-5
CDR3 protein: CASSLAQEGTQYF
CDR3 DNA: TGTGCCAGCAGCTTAGCGCAGGAGGGGACCCAGTACTTC

V gene: TRBV29-1
D gene: TRBD1
clone size: NA
J gene: TRBJ1-2
CDR3 protein: CSVPGQANRRGYGYTF
CDR3 DNA: TGCAGCGTTCCGGGACAGGCTAACCGTCGAGGCTATGGCTACACCTTC

V gene: TRBV7-6
D gene: TRBD2
clone size: NA
J gene: TRBJ2-2
CDR3 protein: CASSLVGGAGVYGELFF
CDR3 DNA: TGTGCCAGCAGCTTAGTCGGGGGGGCCGGTGTTTACGGGGAGCTGTTTTTT

V gene: TRBV28
D gene: NA
clone size: NA
J gene: TRBJ1-1
CDR3 protein: CASSFRVTEAFF
CDR3 DNA: TGTGCCAGCAGTTTCCGAGTCACTGAAGCTTTCTTT

V gene: TRBV30
D gene: TRBD2
clone size: NA
J gene: TRBJ2-1
CDR3 protein: CAWSNSGGNEQFF
CDR3 DNA: TGTGCCTGGAGCAATAGCGGGGGCAATGAGCAGTTCTTC

V gene: TRBV19
D gene: NA
clone size: few
J gene: TRBJ2-7
CDR3 protein: CATRAAGSYEQYF
CDR3 DNA: TGTGCCACCCGCGCCGCGGGGTCCTACGAGCAGTACTTC

V gene: TRBV5-1
D gene: NA
clone size: once
J gene: TRBJ1-1
CDR3 protein: CASTIGSSMNTEAFF
CDR3 DNA: TGCGCCAGCACCATAGGGAGCAGCATGAACACTGAAGCTTTCTTT

V gene: TRBV7-9
D gene: TRBD1
clone size: NA
J gene: TRBJ2-7
CDR3 protein: CASSLGDRAHEQYF
CDR3 DNA: TGTGCCAGCAGCTTAGGGGACAGGGCCCACGAGCAGTACTTC

V gene: TRBV13
D gene: NA
clone size: NA
J gene: TRBJ2-2
CDR3 protein: CASSRDFPAGELFF
CDR3 DNA: TGTGCCAGCAGCCGGGACTTTCCTGCCGGGGAGCTGTTTTTT

V gene: TRBV7-6
D gene: TRBD1
clone size: NA
J gene: TRBJ2-1
CDR3 protein: CASSLDRGTYNEQLF
CDR3 DNA: TGTGCCAGCAGCTTAGACAGGGGGACCTACAATGAGCAGCTCTTC

V gene: TRBV29-1
D gene: TRBD1
clone size: NA
J gene: TRBJ2-7
CDR3 protein: CSVGQGGEQYF
CDR3 DNA: TGCAGCGTGGGACAGGGTGGCGAGCAGTACTTC

V gene: TRBV18
D gene: NA
clone size: NA
J gene: TRBJ2-1
CDR3 protein: CASSPPPVYNEQFF
CDR3 DNA: TGTGCCAGCTCACCACCCCCAGTGTACAATGAGCAGTTCTTC

V gene: TRBV6-1
D gene: NA
clone size: NA
J gene: TRBJ1-5
CDR3 protein: CASTQTVSNQPQHF
CDR3 DNA: TGTGCCAGCACCCAGACAGTTAGCAATCAGCCCCAGCATTTT

V gene: TRBV4-1
D gene: TRBD2
clone size: NA
J gene: TRBJ2-3
CDR3 protein: CASSFSEGTGGHTDTQYF
CDR3 DNA: TGCGCCAGCAGCTTTTCCGAAGGGACGGGGGGGCACACAGATACGCAGTATTTT

V gene: TRBV5-1
D gene: NA
clone size: NA
J gene: TRBJ1-1
CDR3 protein: CASSLEAGSYLEAFF
CDR3 DNA: TGCGCCAGCAGCTTGGAGGCGGGCTCTTATCTTGAAGCTTTCTTT

V gene: TRBV7-2
D gene: NA
clone size: NA
J gene: TRBJ1-5
CDR3 protein: CASSLGAGINQPQHF
CDR3 DNA: TGTGCCAGCAGCTTAGGGGCAGGGATCAATCAGCCCCAGCATTTT

V gene: TRBV11-3
D gene: TRBD1
clone size: NA
J gene: TRBJ2-5
CDR3 protein: CASSAGQGGETQYF
CDR3 DNA: TGTGCCAGCAGCGCGGGACAGGGGGGAGAGACCCAGTACTTC

V gene: TRBV6-6
D gene: NA
clone size: few
J gene: TRBJ1-5
CDR3 protein: CASSAGLSNQPQHF
CDR3 DNA: TGTGCCAGCAGTGCAGGGTTGAGCAATCAGCCCCAGCATTTT